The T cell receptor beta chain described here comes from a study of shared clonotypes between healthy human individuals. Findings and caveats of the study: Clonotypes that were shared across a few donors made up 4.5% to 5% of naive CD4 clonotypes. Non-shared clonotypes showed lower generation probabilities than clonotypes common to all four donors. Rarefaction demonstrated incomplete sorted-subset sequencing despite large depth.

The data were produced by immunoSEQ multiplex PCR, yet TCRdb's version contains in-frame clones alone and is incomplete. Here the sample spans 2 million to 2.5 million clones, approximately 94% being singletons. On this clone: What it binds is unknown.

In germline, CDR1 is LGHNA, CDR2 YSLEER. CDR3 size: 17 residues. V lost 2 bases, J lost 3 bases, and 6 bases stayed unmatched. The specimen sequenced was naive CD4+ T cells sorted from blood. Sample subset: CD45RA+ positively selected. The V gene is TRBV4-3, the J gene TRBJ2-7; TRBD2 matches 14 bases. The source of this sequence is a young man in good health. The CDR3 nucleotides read TGCGCCAGCAGCCAAAACCAGGGACTAGCGGGAGTCTACGAGCAGTACTTC. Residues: CASSQNQGLAGVYEQYF.